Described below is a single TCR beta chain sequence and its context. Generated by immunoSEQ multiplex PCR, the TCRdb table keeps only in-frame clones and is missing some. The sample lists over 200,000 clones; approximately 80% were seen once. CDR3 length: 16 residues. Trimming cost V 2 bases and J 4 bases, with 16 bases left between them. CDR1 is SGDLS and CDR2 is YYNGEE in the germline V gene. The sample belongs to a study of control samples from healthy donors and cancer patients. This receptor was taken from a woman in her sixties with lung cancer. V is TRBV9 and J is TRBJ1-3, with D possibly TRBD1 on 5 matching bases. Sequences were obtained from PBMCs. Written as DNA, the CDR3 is TGTGCCAGCAGCGTTGCTGGGGGGAGGGCGGGAAACACCATATATTTT. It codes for CASSVAGGRAGNTIYF.